The source of this T cell receptor (beta chain) is a study of blood T cell repertoires in COVID-19. The overall study: The cDNA or gDNA used as material had been derived from T cells, B-cell-depleted T cells, or PBMCs.

CDR3 size: 17 residues. Unmatched junction bases numbered 5, after V lost 0 bases and J lost 4 bases. The germline CDR1 and CDR2 sequences are LGHDT and YNNKEL (reference sequence). Original analysis: Scientists estimated how many nucleated cells there were by amplifying reference gene primers. The repertoire was sequenced with immunoSEQ multiplex PCR; TCRdb's copy has only in-frame clones and lacks some. V and J calls and clone size follow that table, whereas D and trimming were derived from the DNA. The sample has over 200,000 clones; around four fifths are singletons. The J gene is TRBJ1-6, the V gene TRBV3-1 (or the pseudogene TRBV3-2); TRBD1 matches 8 bases. Sequencing was done on a sample of peripheral blood. The receptor was isolated from a man in his forties with active or convalescent COVID-19. This chain's CDR3 is CASSQDRGTGYNSPLHF. The CDR3 DNA sequence: TGTGCCAGCAGCCAAGATCGGGGGACAGGTTATAATTCACCCCTCCACTTT.